This T cell receptor (beta chain) was captured by sequencing in a study of tumor and adjacent non-tumor tissue in lung cancer. In the study overall: There were 11 to 12 adenocarcinoma, 2 squamous cell carcinoma and 1 small cell lung cancer cases. On average, productive TCRbeta reads reached a few million per sample.

Study-level points and caveats: Compared with tumor, normal lung showed significantly lower TCR diversity.

J lost 0 bases, V lost 7 bases, and 6 bases had no gene match. The germline V gene encodes CDR1 SGHRS and CDR2 YFSETQ. The CDR3 extends over 14 amino acids. TCRbeta libraries were built with three rounds of nested PCR, modified from ARM-PCR. TCRdb processed the multiplex PCR reads anew with MiXCR; each CDR3 protein has one entry. Of approximately 90,000 distinct CDR3 sequences listed, more than 75% are singletons. This clonotype was picked up a small number of times. Antigen specificity is unknown. No cell sorting was done before RNA was extracted from the tissue. Distant lung tissue was collected more than 3 cm away from the tumor edge. Newly diagnosed lung cancer patients had thoracic surgery in China, August–late 2014, without prior chemotherapy.

The chain links TRBV5-1 to TRBJ1-1, with 7 bases lining up with TRBD1. This receptor was obtained from a woman aged 45-59 years with non-small cell lung cancer. Sequences were obtained from distant non-tumor lung tissue. For the CDR3, the DNA is TGCGCCAGCGACGACAGGGTTATGAACACTGAAGCTTTCTTT. It yields the protein CASDDRVMNTEAFF.